This T cell receptor (beta chain) was recovered during a study of control samples from healthy donors and cancer patients. CDR1 and CDR2 (germline): KGHSH, LQKENI. The CDR3 loop spans 14 amino acids. Deletions cut 5 bases from V and 1 base from J, with 12 bases between. Sequencing was performed with immunoSEQ multiplex PCR; in TCRdb, only in-frame clones are kept and a portion is missing. Of 100,000 or so clones listed, roughly 90% are singletons. The gene calls are TRBV18 and TRBJ2-7; TRBD1 might be the D (6 bases). Source material: blood. The source is a woman aged 25-40 years in good health. The chain's CDR3 is CASSVQGRSYEQYF. CDR3 nucleotide sequence: TGTGCCAGCTCAGTTCAGGGGCGGTCCTACGAGCAGTACTTC.